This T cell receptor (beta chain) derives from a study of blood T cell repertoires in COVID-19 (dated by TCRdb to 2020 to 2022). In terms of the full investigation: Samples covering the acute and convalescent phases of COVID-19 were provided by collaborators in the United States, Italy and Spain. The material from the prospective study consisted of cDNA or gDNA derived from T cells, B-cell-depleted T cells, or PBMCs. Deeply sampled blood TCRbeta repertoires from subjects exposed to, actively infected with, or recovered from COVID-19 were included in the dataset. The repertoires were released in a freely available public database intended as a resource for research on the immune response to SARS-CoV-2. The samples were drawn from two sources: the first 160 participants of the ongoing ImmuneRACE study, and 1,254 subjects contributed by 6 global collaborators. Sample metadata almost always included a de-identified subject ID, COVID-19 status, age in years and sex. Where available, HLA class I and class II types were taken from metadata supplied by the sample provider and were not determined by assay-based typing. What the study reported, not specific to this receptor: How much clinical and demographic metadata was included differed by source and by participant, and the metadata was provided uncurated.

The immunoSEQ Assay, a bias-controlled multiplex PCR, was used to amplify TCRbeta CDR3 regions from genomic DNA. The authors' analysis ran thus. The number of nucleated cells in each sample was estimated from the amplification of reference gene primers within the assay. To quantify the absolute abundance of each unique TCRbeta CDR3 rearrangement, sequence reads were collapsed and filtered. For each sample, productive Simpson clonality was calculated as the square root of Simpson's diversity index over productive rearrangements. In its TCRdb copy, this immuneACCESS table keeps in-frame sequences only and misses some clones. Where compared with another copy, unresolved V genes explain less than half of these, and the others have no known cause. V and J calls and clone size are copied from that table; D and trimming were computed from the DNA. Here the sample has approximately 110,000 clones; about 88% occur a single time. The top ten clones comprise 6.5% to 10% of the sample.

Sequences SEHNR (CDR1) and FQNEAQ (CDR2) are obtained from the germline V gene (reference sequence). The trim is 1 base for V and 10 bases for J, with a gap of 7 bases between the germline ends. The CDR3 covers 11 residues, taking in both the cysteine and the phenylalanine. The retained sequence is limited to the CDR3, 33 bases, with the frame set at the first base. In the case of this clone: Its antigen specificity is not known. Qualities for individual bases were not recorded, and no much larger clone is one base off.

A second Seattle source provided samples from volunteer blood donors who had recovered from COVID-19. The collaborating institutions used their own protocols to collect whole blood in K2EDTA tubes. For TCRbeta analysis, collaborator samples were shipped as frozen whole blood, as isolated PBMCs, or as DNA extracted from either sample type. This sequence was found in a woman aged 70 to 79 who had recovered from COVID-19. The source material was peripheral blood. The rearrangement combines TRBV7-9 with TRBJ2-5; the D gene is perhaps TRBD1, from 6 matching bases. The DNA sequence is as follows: TGTGCCAGCAGCTTAGAGGGGGACCAGTACTTC. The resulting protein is CASSLEGDQYF. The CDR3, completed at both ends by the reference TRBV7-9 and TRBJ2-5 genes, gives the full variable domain DTGVSQNPRHKITKRGQNVTFRCDPISEHNRLYWYRQTLGQGPEFLTYFQNEAQLEKSRLLSDRFSAERPKGSFSTLEIQRTEQGDSAMYLCASSLEGDQYFGPGTRLLVL.